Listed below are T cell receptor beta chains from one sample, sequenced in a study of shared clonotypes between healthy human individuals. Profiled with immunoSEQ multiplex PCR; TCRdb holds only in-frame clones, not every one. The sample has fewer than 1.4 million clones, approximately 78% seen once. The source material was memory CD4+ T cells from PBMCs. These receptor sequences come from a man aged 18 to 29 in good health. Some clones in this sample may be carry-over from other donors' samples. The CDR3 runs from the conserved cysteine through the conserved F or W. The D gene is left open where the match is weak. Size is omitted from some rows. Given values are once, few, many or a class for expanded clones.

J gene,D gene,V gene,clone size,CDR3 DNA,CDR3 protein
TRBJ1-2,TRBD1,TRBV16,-,TGTGCCAGCAGCCAATCTCGACAGGGAAGGGGTAGCTACACCTTC,CASSQSRQGRGSYTF
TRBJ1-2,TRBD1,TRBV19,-,TGTGCCAGTAGTATAGCGGGCAGGGGGCGCGACGGCTACACCTTC,CASSIAGRGRDGYTF
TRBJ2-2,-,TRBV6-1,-,TGTGCCGGGGCCGGGACAAACAGCGGGGAGCTGTTTTTT,CAGAGTNSGELFF
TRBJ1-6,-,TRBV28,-,TGTGCCAGCAGTTTATCGGCAGGGAGGAATTCACCCCTCCACTTT,CASSLSAGRNSPLHF
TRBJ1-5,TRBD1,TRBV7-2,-,TGTGCCAGCAGCTTAGCTACAGGGGTACATCAGCCCCAGCATTTT,CASSLATGVHQPQHF
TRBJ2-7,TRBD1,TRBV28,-,TGTGCCATCGAGACAGGGACCTACGAGCAGTACTTC,CAIETGTYEQYF
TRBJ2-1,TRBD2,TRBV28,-,TGTGCCAGCAGTTCACACTCTAGCGGGAGTTGGAATGAGCAGTTCTTC,CASSSHSSGSWNEQFF
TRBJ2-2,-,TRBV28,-,TGTGCCAGCAGTTTTCTCGGGAACTGGAACACCGGGGAGCTGTTTTTT,CASSFLGNWNTGELFF
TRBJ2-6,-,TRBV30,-,TGTGCCTCTGGGGGCCCTATATCTGGGGCCAACGTCCTGACTTTC,CASGGPISGANVLTF
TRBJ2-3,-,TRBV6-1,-,TGTGCCAGCAGTCGGGACTGGGGCACAGATACGCAGTATTTT,CASSRDWGTDTQYF
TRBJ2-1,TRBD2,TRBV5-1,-,TGCGCCAGCAGCAGCGGGGGCACTACTAATGAGCAGTTCTTC,CASSSGGTTNEQFF
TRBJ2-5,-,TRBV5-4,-,TGTGCCAGCAGCTTGGGGGTTGGGGGTCTACAAGAGACCCAGTACTTC,CASSLGVGGLQETQYF
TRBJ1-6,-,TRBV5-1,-,TGCGCCAGCAGCTTGGTCTATGTACAGGCAAATTCACCCCTCCACTTT,CASSLVYVQANSPLHF
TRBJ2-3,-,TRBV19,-,TGTGCCAGTAGCCCACAGGGTATGGATACGCAGTATTTT,CASSPQGMDTQYF
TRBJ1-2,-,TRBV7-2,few,TGTGCCAGCAGCCCCGGCGGGGGGCTTTCTAACTATGGCTACACCTTC,CASSPGGGLSNYGYTF
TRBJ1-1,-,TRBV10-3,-,TGTGCCATCAGTGAGAGGCCCGTGGGACCGATGAACACTGAAGCTTTCTTT,CAISERPVGPMNTEAFF
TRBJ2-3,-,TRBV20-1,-,TGCAGTGCATTAGGGGATACGCAGTATTTT,CSALGDTQYF
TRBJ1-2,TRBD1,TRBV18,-,TGTGCCAGCTCACCCCCGGGACAGGGGGCATGGGGCTACACCTTC,CASSPPGQGAWGYTF
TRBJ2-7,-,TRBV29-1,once,TGCAGCGTATATTCCCCCGTTTCCTACGAGCAGTACTTC,CSVYSPVSYEQYF
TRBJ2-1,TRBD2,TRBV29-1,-,TGCAGCGTTGAAGAGGGGCTAGCGGTCAGTTACAATGAGCAGTTCTTC,CSVEEGLAVSYNEQFF
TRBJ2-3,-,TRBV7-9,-,TGTGCCAGCAACCAACGCCCGTTCGGGAAAGATACGCAGTATTTT,CASNQRPFGKDTQYF
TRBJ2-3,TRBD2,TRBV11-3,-,TGTGCCAGCAGCTTAACTAGCGTATCGGATACGCAGTATTTT,CASSLTSVSDTQYF
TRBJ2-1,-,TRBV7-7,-,TGTGCCAGCAGCCCCCTCTTTGGGGGAGTAGGTGAGCAGTTCTTC,CASSPLFGGVGEQFF
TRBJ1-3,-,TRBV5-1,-,TGCGCCAGCAGCCCTAGGATCGCATCCGGAAACACCATATATTTT,CASSPRIASGNTIYF
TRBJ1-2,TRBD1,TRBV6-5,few,TGTGCCAGCAGACCGGGGACAGGCTATGGCTACACCTTC,CASRPGTGYGYTF
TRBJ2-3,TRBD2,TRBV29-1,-,TGCAGCGTTGAAGGGTTACCGACTAGCGGCCCGATAGATACGCAGTATTTT,CSVEGLPTSGPIDTQYF
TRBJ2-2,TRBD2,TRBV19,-,TGTGCCAGTAGTCGAGGGACTAGCGGGAACACCGGGGAGCTGTTTTTT,CASSRGTSGNTGELFF
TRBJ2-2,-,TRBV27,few,TGTGCCAGCAGTCCCTCCCAAAAAACCGGGGAGCTGTTTTTT,CASSPSQKTGELFF
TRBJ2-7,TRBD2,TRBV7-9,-,TGTGCCAGCAGCCCCGGGGGGACCCAACGGGGGGAGCAGTACTTC,CASSPGGTQRGEQYF
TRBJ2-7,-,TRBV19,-,TGTGCCACGACAGCAAGGTTAGGGGACGAGCAGTACTTC,CATTARLGDEQYF
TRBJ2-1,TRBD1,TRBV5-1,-,TGCGCCAGTAAGCGACAGGGGGGCTACAATGAGCAGTTCTTC,CASKRQGGYNEQFF
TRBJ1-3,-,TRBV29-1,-,TGCAGCGTTGGGTCGGCATTTCGGAACACCATATATTTT,CSVGSAFRNTIYF
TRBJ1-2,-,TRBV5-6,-,TGTGCCAGCAGCTTGGGAACATCCGGAGGCTACACCTTC,CASSLGTSGGYTF
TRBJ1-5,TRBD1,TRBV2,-,TGTGCCAGCGTAAGGGGGCGAGATCAGCCCCAGCATTTT,CASVRGRDQPQHF
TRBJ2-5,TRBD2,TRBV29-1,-,TGCAGCGTAGATAGCGGGAACCAAGAGACCCAGTACTTC,CSVDSGNQETQYF
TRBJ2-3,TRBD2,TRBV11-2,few,TGTGCCAGCAGCTTAGGGACTAGCGGAGATACGCAGTATTTT,CASSLGTSGDTQYF
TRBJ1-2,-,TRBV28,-,TGTGCCAGCAGTTCCGGCAGGGTCTATGGCTACACCTTC,CASSSGRVYGYTF
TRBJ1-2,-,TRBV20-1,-,TGCAGTGCTAGAGAGATTCAGGGCTACACCTTC,CSAREIQGYTF
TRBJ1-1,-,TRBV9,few,TGTGCCAGCAGCCCGGGACGAGGATCGTTAGACACTGAAGCTTTCTTT,CASSPGRGSLDTEAFF
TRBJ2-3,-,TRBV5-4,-,TGTGCCAGCAGCTTCGCCGCAGATACGCAGTATTTT,CASSFAADTQYF
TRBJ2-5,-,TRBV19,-,TGTGCCAGTAGAAGTCAGGGGGGCTTAGAGACCCAGTACTTC,CASRSQGGLETQYF
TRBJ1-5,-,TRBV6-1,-,TGTGCCAGCGGGGGGACACCGGGTGATCAGCCCCAGCATTTT,CASGGTPGDQPQHF
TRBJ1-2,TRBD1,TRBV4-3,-,TGCGCCAGCAGCCAAGATAAGAATAGGGGGCGCGTTGGCTACACCTTC,CASSQDKNRGRVGYTF
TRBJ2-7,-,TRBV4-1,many,TGCGCCAGCAGCCAAGGGCTGGCTCGCGAGCAGTACTTC,CASSQGLAREQYF
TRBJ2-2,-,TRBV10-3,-,TGTGCCATCAGTGAGTTAGGGCAGGGGAACACCGGGGAGCTGTTTTTT,CAISELGQGNTGELFF
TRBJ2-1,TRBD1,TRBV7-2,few,TGTGCCAGCAGCTGGGACACAGGGGGCCAGCAGTTCTTC,CASSWDTGGQQFF
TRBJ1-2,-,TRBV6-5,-,TGTGCCAGCACCCAATGGGGGTACGGAAATGGCTACACCTTC,CASTQWGYGNGYTF
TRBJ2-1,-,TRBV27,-,TGTGCCAGCAGTTTCCAGAATGAGCAGTTCTTC,CASSFQNEQFF
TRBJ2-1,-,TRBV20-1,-,TGCAGTGCTGGAGCTAGGGGTGAGCAGTTCTTC,CSAGARGEQFF
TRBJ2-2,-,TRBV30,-,TGTGCCTCCTCTCCTCCTCCGAACACCGGGGAGCTGTTTTTT,CASSPPPNTGELFF